This T cell receptor (beta chain) was recorded in a study of cytomegalovirus exposure and HLA in healthy donors. Notes on the study in general: As was reported, the classifier diagnosed cytomegalovirus status with high specificity and sensitivity. The study recorded fewer than 200 TCR beta chains that were cytomegalovirus-associated. In a later analysis, HLA-associated TCR beta chains were more clonally expanded than equally common others.

PCR was performed using 60 Vbeta and 13 Jbeta primers. Profiled with immunoSEQ multiplex PCR; TCRdb holds only in-frame clones, not every one. The data hold around 180,000 clones, with 80% observed a single time. Trimming stripped 6 bases from V and 3 bases from J, with 15 bases between. This CDR3 contains 15 residues. CDR1 is MNHEY, CDR2 SMNVEV, per germline (reference sequence). Concerning this clone itself: Its antigen is as yet unknown.

The clonotype was recovered from a man in his forties or fifties in good health and CMV-seronegative. The chain combines TRBV27 with TRBJ2-1; possible D gene TRBD1, 6 bases. Sequencing was done on a sample of PBMCs. CDR3: CASSAGTNIYNEQFF. The CDR3 DNA reads as TGTGCCAGCAGCGCCGGGACAAACATCTACAATGAGCAGTTCTTC.